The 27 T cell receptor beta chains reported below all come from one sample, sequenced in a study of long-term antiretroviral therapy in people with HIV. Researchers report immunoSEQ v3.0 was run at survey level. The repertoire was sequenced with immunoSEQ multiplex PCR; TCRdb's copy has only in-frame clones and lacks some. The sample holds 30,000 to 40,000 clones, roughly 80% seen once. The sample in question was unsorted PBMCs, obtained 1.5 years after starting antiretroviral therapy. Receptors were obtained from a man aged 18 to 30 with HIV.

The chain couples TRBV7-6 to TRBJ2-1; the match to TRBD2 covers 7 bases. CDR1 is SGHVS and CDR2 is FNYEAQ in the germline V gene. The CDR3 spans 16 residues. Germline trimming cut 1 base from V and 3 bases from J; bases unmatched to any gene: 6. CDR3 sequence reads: CASSLGGLADYNEQFF. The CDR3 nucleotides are TGTGCCAGCAGCTTAGGTGGGCTAGCGGACTACAATGAGCAGTTCTTC.

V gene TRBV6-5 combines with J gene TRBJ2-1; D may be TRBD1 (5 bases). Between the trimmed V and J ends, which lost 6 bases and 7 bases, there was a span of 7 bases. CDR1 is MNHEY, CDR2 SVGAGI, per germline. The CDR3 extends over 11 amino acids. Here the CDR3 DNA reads TGTGCCAGCAGGAACAGGAATGAGCAGTTCTTC. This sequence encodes CASRNRNEQFF.

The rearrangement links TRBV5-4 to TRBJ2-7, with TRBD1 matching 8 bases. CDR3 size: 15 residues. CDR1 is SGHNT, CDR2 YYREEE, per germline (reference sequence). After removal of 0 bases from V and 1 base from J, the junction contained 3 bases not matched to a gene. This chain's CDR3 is CASSLGGQVSYEQYF. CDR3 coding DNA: TGTGCCAGCAGCTTGGGGGGACAGGTTTCCTACGAGCAGTACTTC.

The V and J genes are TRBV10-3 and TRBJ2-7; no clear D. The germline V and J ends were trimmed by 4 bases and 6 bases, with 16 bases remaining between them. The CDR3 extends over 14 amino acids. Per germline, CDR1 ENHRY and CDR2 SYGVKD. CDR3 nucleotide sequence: TGTGCCATCAGTGGGGGTGAGAGGCCGACCGAGCAGTACTTC. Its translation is CAISGGERPTEQYF.

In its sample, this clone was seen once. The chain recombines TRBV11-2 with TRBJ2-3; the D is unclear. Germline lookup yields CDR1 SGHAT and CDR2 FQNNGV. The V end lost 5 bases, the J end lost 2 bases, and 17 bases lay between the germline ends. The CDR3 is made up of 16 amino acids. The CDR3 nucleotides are TGTGCCAGCAGCGACCATGTGTTCAAGGTCACAGATACGCAGTATTTT. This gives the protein CASSDHVFKVTDTQYF.

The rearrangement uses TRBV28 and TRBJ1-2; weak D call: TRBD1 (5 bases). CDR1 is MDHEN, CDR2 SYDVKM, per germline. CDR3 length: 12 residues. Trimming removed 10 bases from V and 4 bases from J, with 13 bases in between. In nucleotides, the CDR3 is TGTGCCACTCGGGGCTTTTCCTATGGCTACACCTTC. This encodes CATRGFSYGYTF.

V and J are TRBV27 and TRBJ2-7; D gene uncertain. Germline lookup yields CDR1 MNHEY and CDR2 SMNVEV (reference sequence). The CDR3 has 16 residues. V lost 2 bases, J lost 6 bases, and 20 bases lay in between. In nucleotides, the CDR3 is TGTGCCAGCAGTTTAATGTTAGGTGATTCCTGGACCGAGCAGTACTTC. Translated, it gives CASSLMLGDSWTEQYF.

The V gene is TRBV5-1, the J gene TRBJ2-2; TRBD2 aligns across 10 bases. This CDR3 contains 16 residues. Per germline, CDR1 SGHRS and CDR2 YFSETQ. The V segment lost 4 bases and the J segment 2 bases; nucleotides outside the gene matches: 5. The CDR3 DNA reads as TGCGCCAGCAGCCCCTTAGCGGGAGGCAACACCGGGGAGCTGTTTTTT. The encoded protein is CASSPLAGGNTGELFF.

CDR3 region: CATSRATGVGTEAFF. CDR3 nucleotides: TGTGCCACCAGCAGAGCCACAGGGGTAGGAACTGAAGCTTTCTTT. The chain is built from TRBV15 and TRBJ1-1, with TRBD1 matching over 7 bases. The CDR3 has 15 residues. V was pared by 1 base and J by 5 bases, with 7 bases of the junction left unmatched. Germline-derived CDR1 and CDR2 are LNHNV and YYDKDF (reference sequence).

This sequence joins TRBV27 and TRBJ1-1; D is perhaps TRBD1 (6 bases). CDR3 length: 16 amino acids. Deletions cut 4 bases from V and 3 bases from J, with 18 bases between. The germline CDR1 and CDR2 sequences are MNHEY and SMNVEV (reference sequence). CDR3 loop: CASSSNTGSKDTEAFF. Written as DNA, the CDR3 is TGTGCCAGCAGTTCTAACACAGGGTCCAAGGACACTGAAGCTTTCTTT.

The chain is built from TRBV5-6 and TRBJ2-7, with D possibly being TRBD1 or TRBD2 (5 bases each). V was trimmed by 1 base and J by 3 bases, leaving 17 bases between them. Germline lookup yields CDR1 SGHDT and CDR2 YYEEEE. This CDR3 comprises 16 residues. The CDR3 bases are TGTGCCAGCAGCTTGTCCATCCGGGACGCCAACTACGAGCAGTACTTC. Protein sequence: CASSLSIRDANYEQYF.

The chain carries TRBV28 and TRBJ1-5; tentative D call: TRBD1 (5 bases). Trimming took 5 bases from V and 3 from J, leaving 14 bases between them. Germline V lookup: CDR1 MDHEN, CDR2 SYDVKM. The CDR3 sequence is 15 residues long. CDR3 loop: CASSPPPTVNQPQHF. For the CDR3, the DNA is TGTGCCAGCAGTCCTCCCCCGACAGTCAATCAGCCCCAGCATTTT.

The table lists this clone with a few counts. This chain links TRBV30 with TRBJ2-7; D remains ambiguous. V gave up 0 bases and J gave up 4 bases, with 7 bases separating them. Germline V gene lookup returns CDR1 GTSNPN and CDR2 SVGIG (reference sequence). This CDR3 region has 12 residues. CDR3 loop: CAWSVSRYEQYF. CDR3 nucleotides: TGTGCCTGGAGTGTATCGAGGTACGAGCAGTACTTC.

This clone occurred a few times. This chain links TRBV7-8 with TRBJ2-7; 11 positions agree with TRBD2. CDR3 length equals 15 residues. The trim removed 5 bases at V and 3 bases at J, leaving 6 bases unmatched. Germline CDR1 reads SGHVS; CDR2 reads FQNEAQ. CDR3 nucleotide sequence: TGTGCCAGCAGCCTCCGACTAGCGGGAAGCTACGAGCAGTACTTC. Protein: CASSLRLAGSYEQYF.

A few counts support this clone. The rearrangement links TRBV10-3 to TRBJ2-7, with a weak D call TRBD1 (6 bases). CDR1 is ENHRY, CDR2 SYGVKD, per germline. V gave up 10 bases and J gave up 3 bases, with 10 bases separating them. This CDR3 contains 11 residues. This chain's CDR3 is CATGDNYEQYF. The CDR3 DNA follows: TGTGCCACCGGGGACAACTACGAGCAGTACTTC.

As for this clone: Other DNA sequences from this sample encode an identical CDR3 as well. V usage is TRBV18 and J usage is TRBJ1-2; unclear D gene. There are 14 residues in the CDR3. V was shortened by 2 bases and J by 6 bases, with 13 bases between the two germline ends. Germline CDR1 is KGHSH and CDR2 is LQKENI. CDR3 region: CASSPTGPGDGYTF. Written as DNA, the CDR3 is TGTGCCAGCTCACCAACGGGTCCAGGCGATGGCTACACCTTC.

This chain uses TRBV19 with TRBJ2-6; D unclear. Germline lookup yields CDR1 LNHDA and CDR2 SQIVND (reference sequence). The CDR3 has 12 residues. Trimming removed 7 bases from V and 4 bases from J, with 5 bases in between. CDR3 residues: CASIGGANVLTF. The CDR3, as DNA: TGTGCCAGTATTGGGGGGGCCAACGTCCTGACTTTC.

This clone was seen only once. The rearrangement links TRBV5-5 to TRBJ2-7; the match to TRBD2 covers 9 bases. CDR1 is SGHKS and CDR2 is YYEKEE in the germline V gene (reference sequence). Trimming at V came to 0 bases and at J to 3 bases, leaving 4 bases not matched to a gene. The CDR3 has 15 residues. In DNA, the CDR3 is TGTGCCAGCAGCTTGGCAGGCGGGAGGGACTACGAGCAGTACTTC. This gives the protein CASSLAGGRDYEQYF.

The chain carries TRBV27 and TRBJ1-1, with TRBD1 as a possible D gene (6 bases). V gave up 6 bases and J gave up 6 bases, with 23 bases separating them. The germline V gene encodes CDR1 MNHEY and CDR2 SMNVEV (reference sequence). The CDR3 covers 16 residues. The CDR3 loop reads CASRPDLTGISSEAFF. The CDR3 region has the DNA TGTGCCAGCAGACCTGACTTGACAGGTATTAGTTCTGAAGCTTTCTTT.

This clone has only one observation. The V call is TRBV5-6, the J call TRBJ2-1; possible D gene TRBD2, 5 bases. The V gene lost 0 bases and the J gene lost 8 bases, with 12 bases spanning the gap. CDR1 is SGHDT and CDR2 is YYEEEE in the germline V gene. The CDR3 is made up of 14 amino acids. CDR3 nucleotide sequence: TGTGCCAGCAGCTTGGTCCTAGCAGGCGATGAGCAGTTCTTC. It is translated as CASSLVLAGDEQFF.

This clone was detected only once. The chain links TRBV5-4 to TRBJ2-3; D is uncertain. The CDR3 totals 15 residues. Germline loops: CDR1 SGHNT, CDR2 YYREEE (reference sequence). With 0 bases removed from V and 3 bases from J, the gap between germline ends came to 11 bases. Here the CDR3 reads CASSLAPIGTDTQYF. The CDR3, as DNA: TGTGCCAGCAGCTTGGCCCCCATTGGTACAGATACGCAGTATTTT.

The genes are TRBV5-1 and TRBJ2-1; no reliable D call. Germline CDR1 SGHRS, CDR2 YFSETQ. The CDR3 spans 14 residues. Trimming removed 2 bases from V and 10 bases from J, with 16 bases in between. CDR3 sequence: CASSFGVPGAEQFF. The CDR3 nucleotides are TGCGCCAGCAGCTTTGGAGTCCCAGGAGCCGAGCAGTTCTTC.

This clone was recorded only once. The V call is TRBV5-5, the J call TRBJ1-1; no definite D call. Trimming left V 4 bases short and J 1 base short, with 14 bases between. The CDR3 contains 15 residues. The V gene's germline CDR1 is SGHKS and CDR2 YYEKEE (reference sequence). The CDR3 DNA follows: TGTGCCAGCAGCCCCCTCGGGCAACCGAACACTGAAGCTTTCTTT. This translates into CASSPLGQPNTEAFF.

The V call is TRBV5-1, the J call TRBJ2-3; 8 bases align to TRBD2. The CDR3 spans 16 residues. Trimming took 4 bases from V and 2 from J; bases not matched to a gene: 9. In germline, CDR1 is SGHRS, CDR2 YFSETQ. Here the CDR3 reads CASSPRVAGLTDTQYF. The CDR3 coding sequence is TGCGCCAGCAGCCCTAGGGTAGCGGGGCTCACAGATACGCAGTATTTT.

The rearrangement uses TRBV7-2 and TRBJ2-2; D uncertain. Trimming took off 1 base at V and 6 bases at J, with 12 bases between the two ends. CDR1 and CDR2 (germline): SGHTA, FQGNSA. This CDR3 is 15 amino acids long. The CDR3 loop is CASSLDIPTSGELFF. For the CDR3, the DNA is TGTGCCAGCAGCTTAGATATACCGACGTCCGGGGAGCTGTTTTTT.

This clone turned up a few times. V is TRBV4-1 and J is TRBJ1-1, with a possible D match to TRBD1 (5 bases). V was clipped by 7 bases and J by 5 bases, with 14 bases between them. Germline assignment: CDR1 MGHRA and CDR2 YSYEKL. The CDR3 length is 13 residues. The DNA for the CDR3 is TGCGCCAGCAACGAGGGGCCAGGGACTGAAGCTTTCTTT. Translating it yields CASNEGPGTEAFF.

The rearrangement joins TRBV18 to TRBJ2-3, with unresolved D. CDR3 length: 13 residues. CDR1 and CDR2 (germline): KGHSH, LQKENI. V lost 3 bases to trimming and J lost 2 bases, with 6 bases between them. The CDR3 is CASSPPSTDTQYF. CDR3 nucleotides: TGTGCCAGCTCACCCCCGTCCACAGATACGCAGTATTTT.